The entry below gives a single TCR beta chain sequence along with its context. Antigen: not known. The sample comes from a study of vaccination and CD4 T cells after COVID-19. Study details: Each control culture was treated with a CEFX pool, an HIV-1 Nef pool, or no peptide.

Per the germline V gene, CDR1 is LNHDA and CDR2 is SQIVND (reference sequence). The CDR3 sequence is 14 residues long. Trimming stripped 2 bases from V and 2 bases from J, with 9 bases between. Treatment reported: approximately 11-day PBMC culture with coronavirus spike peptide pools or control peptides (ViraFEST assay). Cultured CD4+ T cell DNA underwent sequencing with the Oncomine TCR Beta short-read assay. The source of extracted genomic DNA was cultured CD4+ T cells. TCRdb reprocessed the PCR reads with MiXCR, giving one entry per CDR3 protein. The table records about 15,000 distinct CDR3 sequences, about 50% of them present only once.

The source material was CD4+ T cells from blood, cultured in vitro. This receptor was taken from a human donor who had recovered from COVID-19. The chain is built from TRBV19 and TRBJ1-2; perhaps TRBD1 as D (6 bases). This CDR3 reads CASSIIGQNYGYTF. DNA of the CDR3: TGTGCCAGTAGTATAATCGGACAGAACTATGGCTACACCTTC.